Listed below are T cell receptor beta chains from one sample, sequenced in a study of shared clonotypes between healthy human individuals. Only in-frame clones appear in the TCRdb table, and some are missing; sequencing was by immunoSEQ multiplex PCR. The data hold hundreds of thousands of clones, with about 82% observed a single time. Sample: PBMCs. Receptor source: a woman aged 35 to 49 in good health. Some clones in this sample may be carry-over from other donors' samples. Both conserved end residues are part of each CDR3. A D gene is named only where the DNA matches it firmly. Size tells how often a clone was seen (once, few, many) or the class of an expanded clone, and some rows leave it out.

clone_size: .; d_call: TRBD2; j_call: TRBJ2-7; v_call: TRBV5-1; cdr3_nt: TGCGCCAGCAGCTTGAACCCTCTAGCGGCGAGCTCCTACGAGCAGTACTTC; cdr3_aa: CASSLNPLAASSYEQYF
clone_size: .; d_call: .; j_call: TRBJ2-5; v_call: TRBV7-2; cdr3_nt: TGTGCCAGCGGCTTAGTTGTTGGCGAGACCCAGTACTTC; cdr3_aa: CASGLVVGETQYF
clone_size: few; d_call: TRBD2; j_call: TRBJ2-2; v_call: TRBV10-3; cdr3_nt: TGTGCCATCAGTCACGGACTAGCGGGAGTTTCCGGGGAGCTGTTTTTT; cdr3_aa: CAISHGLAGVSGELFF
clone_size: .; d_call: .; j_call: TRBJ1-2; v_call: TRBV4-1; cdr3_nt: TGCGCCAGCAGCCAAGGTGCCAGCCGGGCAGATGGCTACACCTTC; cdr3_aa: CASSQGASRADGYTF
clone_size: .; d_call: .; j_call: TRBJ2-1; v_call: TRBV14; cdr3_nt: TGTGCCAGCAGCCAAGATCTATTTAGCAATGAGCAGTTCTTC; cdr3_aa: CASSQDLFSNEQFF
clone_size: .; d_call: .; j_call: TRBJ1-1; v_call: TRBV18; cdr3_nt: TGTGCCAGCTCACCAACTTCTTCACGGTCCGAAGCTTTCTTT; cdr3_aa: CASSPTSSRSEAFF
clone_size: once; d_call: .; j_call: TRBJ2-3; v_call: TRBV6-4; cdr3_nt: TGTGCCAGCAGTGTTGGTCCTACAATAAGCACAGATACGCAGTATTTT; cdr3_aa: CASSVGPTISTDTQYF
clone_size: once; d_call: TRBD1; j_call: TRBJ1-5; v_call: TRBV28; cdr3_nt: TGTGCCGCCGGTGACAGGGCTCAGCCCCAGCATTTT; cdr3_aa: CAAGDRAQPQHF
clone_size: .; d_call: .; j_call: TRBJ2-7; v_call: TRBV5-4; cdr3_nt: TGTGCCAGCAGCTTGGAGCTGCAGGAAGCCTACGAGCAGTACTTC; cdr3_aa: CASSLELQEAYEQYF
clone_size: .; d_call: TRBD1; j_call: TRBJ2-7; v_call: TRBV6-1; cdr3_nt: TGTGCCAGCAGTGAGCGCACCAGGGGGTACGAGCAGTACTTC; cdr3_aa: CASSERTRGYEQYF
clone_size: .; d_call: .; j_call: TRBJ1-3; v_call: TRBV28; cdr3_nt: TGTGCCAGCAGACAGGACAGTTACTCTGGAAACACCATATATTTT; cdr3_aa: CASRQDSYSGNTIYF
clone_size: .; d_call: .; j_call: TRBJ1-4; v_call: TRBV30; cdr3_nt: TGTGCCTGGAGTGGCCATTATGGTGAAAAACTGTTTTTT; cdr3_aa: CAWSGHYGEKLFF
clone_size: few; d_call: .; j_call: TRBJ2-7; v_call: TRBV9; cdr3_nt: TGTGCCAGCAGCCCTACCCGGGGAGGAGGGTACCACGAGCAGTACTTC; cdr3_aa: CASSPTRGGGYHEQYF
clone_size: .; d_call: .; j_call: TRBJ1-3; v_call: TRBV15; cdr3_nt: TGTGCCACCAGCAGAGATCTCGCAGGGGCTGGAAACACCATATATTTT; cdr3_aa: CATSRDLAGAGNTIYF
clone_size: .; d_call: .; j_call: TRBJ1-3; v_call: TRBV19; cdr3_nt: TGTGCCAGTACCACCAACCGCCGGTCAGCTGGAAACACCATATATTTT; cdr3_aa: CASTTNRRSAGNTIYF
clone_size: few; d_call: .; j_call: TRBJ2-7; v_call: TRBV29-1; cdr3_nt: TGCAGCGTTATGGACAGCTACGAGCAGTATTTC; cdr3_aa: CSVMDSYEQYF
clone_size: .; d_call: .; j_call: TRBJ2-7; v_call: TRBV29-1; cdr3_nt: TGCAGCGTTGAGGGTCGGAACTACGAGCAGTACTTC; cdr3_aa: CSVEGRNYEQYF
clone_size: .; d_call: .; j_call: TRBJ2-7; v_call: TRBV5-1; cdr3_nt: TGCGCCAGCAGCTTGGAACAGAACTACGAGCAGTACTTC; cdr3_aa: CASSLEQNYEQYF
clone_size: .; d_call: .; j_call: TRBJ1-5; v_call: TRBV30; cdr3_nt: TGTGCCTGGGGGGGTAGCAATCAGCCCCAGCATTTT; cdr3_aa: CAWGGSNQPQHF
clone_size: .; d_call: .; j_call: TRBJ2-3; v_call: TRBV6-1; cdr3_nt: TGTGCCAGCAGTGAACGCCCTAGCAACACAGATACGCAGTATTTT; cdr3_aa: CASSERPSNTDTQYF
clone_size: .; d_call: .; j_call: TRBJ2-7; v_call: TRBV30; cdr3_nt: TGTGCCTGGACCCCCTTGAACAGCTCCTTTTACGAGCAGTACTTC; cdr3_aa: CAWTPLNSSFYEQYF
clone_size: once; d_call: .; j_call: TRBJ2-2; v_call: TRBV11-2; cdr3_nt: TGTGCCAGCAGCCCAGTTGGGCTAGGGGACACCGGGGAGCTGTTTTTT; cdr3_aa: CASSPVGLGDTGELFF
clone_size: .; d_call: TRBD2; j_call: TRBJ2-3; v_call: TRBV7-9; cdr3_nt: TGTGCCAGCAGCTTAAGTCGTGTTACTAAGCGGGATTTTACGCAGTATTTT; cdr3_aa: CASSLSRVTKRDFTQYF
clone_size: many; d_call: .; j_call: TRBJ2-7; v_call: TRBV5-1; cdr3_nt: TGCGCCAGCAGCTTGGCCCCTGCGGGTTTGGTCGAGCAGTACTTC; cdr3_aa: CASSLAPAGLVEQYF
clone_size: .; d_call: TRBD2; j_call: TRBJ2-2; v_call: TRBV5-5; cdr3_nt: TGTGCCAGCAGCCCAGGGACTAGCGGGAGGGACACCGGGGAGCTGTTTTTT; cdr3_aa: CASSPGTSGRDTGELFF
clone_size: once; d_call: TRBD2; j_call: TRBJ2-1; v_call: TRBV19; cdr3_nt: TGTGCCAGTAGTCTCACTAGCGGGAGGGGGACCTACAATGAGCAGTTCTTC; cdr3_aa: CASSLTSGRGTYNEQFF
clone_size: .; d_call: .; j_call: TRBJ2-5; v_call: TRBV30; cdr3_nt: TGTGCCCGGAGTGGGGGCCGGAAAGAGACCCAGTACTTC; cdr3_aa: CARSGGRKETQYF
clone_size: .; d_call: .; j_call: TRBJ1-4; v_call: TRBV2; cdr3_nt: TGTGCCAGCAGGGAGACCGGTTTGGCTAATGAAAAACTGTTTTTT; cdr3_aa: CASRETGLANEKLFF
clone_size: .; d_call: TRBD1; j_call: TRBJ2-5; v_call: TRBV4-2; cdr3_nt: TGTGCCAGCAGCCTGCGGACAGGGGAGGTAGAGATCCAGTACTTC; cdr3_aa: CASSLRTGEVEIQYF
clone_size: once; d_call: .; j_call: TRBJ1-5; v_call: TRBV6-5; cdr3_nt: TGTGCCAGCAGTTACGGTGTAGGGGGCAATCAGCCCCAGCATTTT; cdr3_aa: CASSYGVGGNQPQHF
clone_size: .; d_call: .; j_call: TRBJ1-4; v_call: TRBV9; cdr3_nt: TGTGCCAGCAGCGTAGGTTTCGGGGCGCAGGAAAAACTGTTTTTT; cdr3_aa: CASSVGFGAQEKLFF
clone_size: few; d_call: .; j_call: TRBJ2-1; v_call: TRBV5-5; cdr3_nt: TGTGCCAGCCGTCGCGGGACCACCTACAATGAGCAGTTCTTC; cdr3_aa: CASRRGTTYNEQFF
clone_size: .; d_call: .; j_call: TRBJ2-3; v_call: TRBV6-5; cdr3_nt: TGTGCCAGCAGTGGTCCGGGCGCAGATACGCAGTATTTT; cdr3_aa: CASSGPGADTQYF
clone_size: .; d_call: TRBD2; j_call: TRBJ2-1; v_call: TRBV27; cdr3_nt: TGTGCCAGCAGTCCGCCCGGCGGGGGGAAATACAATGAGCAGTTCTTC; cdr3_aa: CASSPPGGGKYNEQFF
clone_size: .; d_call: .; j_call: TRBJ2-1; v_call: TRBV7-3; cdr3_nt: TGTGCCAGCAGCTTAGCGGCAGGCTACAATGAGCAGTTCTTC; cdr3_aa: CASSLAAGYNEQFF
clone_size: medium-sized; d_call: .; j_call: TRBJ1-2; v_call: TRBV29-1; cdr3_nt: TGCAGCGTTGAAGACCATAACTATGGCTACACCTTC; cdr3_aa: CSVEDHNYGYTF
clone_size: .; d_call: .; j_call: TRBJ1-3; v_call: TRBV9; cdr3_nt: TGTGCCAGCAGCCCAGGGGCCACCTCTGGAAACACCATATATTTT; cdr3_aa: CASSPGATSGNTIYF
clone_size: .; d_call: .; j_call: TRBJ2-1; v_call: TRBV20-1; cdr3_nt: TGCAGTGCGCTATACAATGAGCAGTTCTTC; cdr3_aa: CSALYNEQFF
clone_size: .; d_call: TRBD1; j_call: TRBJ2-7; v_call: TRBV7-6; cdr3_nt: TGTGCCAGCAGCACAACGACAGGGTCCTACGAGCAGTACTTC; cdr3_aa: CASSTTTGSYEQYF
clone_size: .; d_call: TRBD1; j_call: TRBJ2-7; v_call: TRBV28; cdr3_nt: TGTGCCAGCACCCTGGACAGGGCAACCTACGAGCAGTACTTC; cdr3_aa: CASTLDRATYEQYF
clone_size: .; d_call: .; j_call: TRBJ1-4; v_call: TRBV28; cdr3_nt: TGTGCCAGCAGTCGAACGGGGAGGTCAACTAATGAAAAACTGTTTTTT; cdr3_aa: CASSRTGRSTNEKLFF
clone_size: .; d_call: .; j_call: TRBJ2-1; v_call: TRBV29-1; cdr3_nt: TGCAGCGTTGAAGAACGGGACCCCTCCAATGAGCAGTTCTTC; cdr3_aa: CSVEERDPSNEQFF
clone_size: few; d_call: .; j_call: TRBJ2-6; v_call: TRBV7-2; cdr3_nt: TGTGCCAGCAGTCGATTCTCTGGGGCCAACGTCCTGACTTTC; cdr3_aa: CASSRFSGANVLTF
clone_size: .; d_call: TRBD1; j_call: TRBJ2-5; v_call: TRBV19; cdr3_nt: TGTGCCAGTAGTCCAGGGGGCTGGGAGACCCAGTACTTC; cdr3_aa: CASSPGGWETQYF
clone_size: .; d_call: TRBD1; j_call: TRBJ1-4; v_call: TRBV7-9; cdr3_nt: TGTGCCAGCAGCGCAGGGACAGGGCATTTTGCAACTAATGAAAAACTGTTTTTT; cdr3_aa: CASSAGTGHFATNEKLFF